Below are 4 T cell receptor beta chains sequenced from a single sample in a study of CD8+ T cells in alopecia areata. Treatment defined: oral pan-JAK inhibitor, 5-10 mg twice daily. The sequencing template was cDNA reverse transcribed from extracted RNA. Assay used: immunoSEQ multiplex PCR; TCRdb lists only in-frame clones, some missing. In the table there are around 99,000 clones, 84% of which are singletons. Sample: CD8+ T cells sorted from blood, taken at week 24, from a patient treated with tofacitinib. These receptor sequences come from a human donor with alopecia areata.

The V gene is TRBV29-1, the J gene TRBJ1-2, with TRBD1 matching 8 bases. This CDR3 is 13 amino acids long. Trimming removed 6 bases from V and 1 base from J; junction bases left unmatched: 4. Germline V lookup: CDR1 SQVTM, CDR2 ANQGSEA. The CDR3 protein is CSVWGQDNYGYTF. The DNA of the CDR3 is TGCAGCGTCTGGGGACAGGATAACTATGGCTACACCTTC. The variable domain in full, with the rest retrieved from reference TRBV29-1 and TRBJ1-2, is SAVISQKPSRDICQRGTSLTIQCQVDSQVTMMFWYRQQPGQSLTLIATANQGSEATYESGFVIDKFPISRPNLTFSTLTVSNMSPEDSSIYLCSVWGQDNYGYTFGSGTRLTVV.

This sequence joins TRBV5-1 and TRBJ2-1; unclear D gene. The CDR3 is made up of 15 amino acids. The V end was cut by 2 bases, the J end by 3 bases, with 12 bases between. Germline CDR1 reads SGHRS; CDR2 reads YFSETQ. In DNA form, the CDR3 reads TGCGCCAGCAGCTTCGGGCAGGCAAGCTACAATGAGCAGTTCTTC. Translation gives CASSFGQASYNEQFF.

This chain uses TRBV29-1 with TRBJ2-1; possible D gene TRBD1, 6 bases. The CDR3 totals 11 residues. Looked up from germline, CDR1 is SQVTM and CDR2 is ANQGSEA. V dropped 7 bases and J dropped 8 bases, with 12 bases sitting between them. CDR3 sequence: CSGLQGDEQFF. CDR3 bases: TGCAGCGGCTTACAGGGCGATGAGCAGTTCTTC.

The chain links TRBV4-1 to TRBJ1-2; tentative D call: TRBD1 (5 bases). Trimming pared 4 bases from V and 0 bases from J, leaving 15 bases between. Germline V lookup: CDR1 MGHRA, CDR2 YSYEKL. This CDR3 comprises 16 residues. CDR3 nucleotide sequence: TGCGCCAGCAGCCTCACACAGACAGCCACTAACTATGGCTACACCTTC. Translation: CASSLTQTATNYGYTF.